A single sample is the source of the 28 T cell receptor beta chains below, sequenced in a study of T cell responses to AZD1222 COVID-19 vaccine. This table comes from immunoSEQ multiplex PCR, and its TCRdb copy is limited to in-frame clones, with some not included. This table holds 100,000 to 130,000 clones, more than 70% found once. The sequences come from peripheral blood, collected on day 0 of AZD1222 vaccination. Every receptor here comes from an adult in good health.

This chain connects TRBV28 to TRBJ1-5; D remains unclear. V lost 10 bases to trimming and J lost 0 bases, with 10 bases between them. CDR1 and CDR2 from the germline V gene are MDHEN and SYDVKM. CDR3 length equals 13 residues. The DNA of the CDR3 is TGTGCCACCCAACAGAATAGCAATCAGCCCCAGCATTTT. Residues: CATQQNSNQPQHF.

This chain uses TRBV6-5 with TRBJ1-2; 12 bases are a match to TRBD1. The trim removed 4 bases at V and 7 bases at J, leaving 7 bases unmatched. From germline, CDR1 is MNHEY and CDR2 SVGAGI. The CDR3 is made up of 15 amino acids. In DNA, the CDR3 is TGTGCCAGCAGTTCTCGGGACAGGGGGCTTTCTGGCTACACCTTC. This codes for CASSSRDRGLSGYTF.

The rearrangement joins TRBV5-1 to TRBJ1-5, with 7 positions matching TRBD1. The length of the CDR3 is 15 residues. The germline gives CDR1 SGHRS, CDR2 YFSETQ. With V trimmed by 0 bases and J by 3 bases, 3 bases remained unmatched. CDR3 DNA: TGCGCCAGCAGCTTGGAGGGGGCGGCCAATCAGCCCCAGCATTTT. It translates to CASSLEGAANQPQHF.

This clone was found once. The gene calls are TRBV5-1 and TRBJ2-5, with 7 bases aligning to TRBD1. The trim removed 4 bases at V and 2 bases at J, leaving 14 bases unmatched. The germline gives CDR1 SGHRS, CDR2 YFSETQ. This CDR3 is built from 17 residues. Written as DNA, the CDR3 is TGCGCCAGCAGCGAAGGGACAGCTAATCTAGAGCAAGAGACCCAGTACTTC. It yields the protein CASSEGTANLEQETQYF.

The DNA of the CDR3 is TGTGCCAGCAGCCCCGGGACTAGCGGGGCGAGCAGTGTGGAGACCCAGTACTTC. It specifies CASSPGTSGASSVETQYF. The V and J genes are TRBV7-2 and TRBJ2-5; TRBD2 agrees at 13 bases. The CDR3 totals 18 residues. Germline loops: CDR1 SGHTA, CDR2 FQGNSA. The V and J ends lost 5 bases and 5 bases, in that order; junction bases with no gene match: 14.

The chain joins TRBV19 to TRBJ2-4; a possible D gene is TRBD2 (6 bases). There are 15 residues in the CDR3. The ends were cut back, 5 bases at V and 1 base at J, with 12 bases in the middle. Germline assignment: CDR1 LNHDA and CDR2 SQIVND (reference sequence). The CDR3 is CASSQGDFAKNIQYF. Here the CDR3 DNA reads TGTGCCAGTAGTCAAGGGGACTTCGCCAAAAACATTCAGTACTTC. Together with reference TRBV19 and TRBJ2-4, the CDR3 gives the full variable domain: DGGITQSPKYLFRKEGQNVTLSCEQNLNHDAMYWYRQDPGQGLRLIYYSQIVNDFQKGDIAEGYSVSREKKESFPLTVTSAQKNPTAFYLCASSQGDFAKNIQYFGAGTRLSVL.

The chain carries TRBV24-1 and TRBJ2-3, with TRBD1 identical over 11 bases. V shed 4 bases, J shed 3 bases, and the junction held 5 bases outside the gene matches. The CDR3 length is 16 residues. CDR1 and CDR2 (germline): KGHDR, SFDVKD. CDR3 in amino acids: CATSDPGQGATDTQYF. The CDR3 nucleotides are TGTGCCACCAGTGACCCCGGACAGGGGGCAACAGATACGCAGTATTTT.

The chain employs TRBV24-1 and TRBJ2-3, with 9 bases fitting TRBD1. V trimming: 4 bases; J trimming: 4 bases; junction bases outside the gene matches: 8. The CDR3 consists of 16 residues. Germline V CDR1 and CDR2: KGHDR, SFDVKD. The CDR3 sequence: CATSDHGTGPPDTQYF. The CDR3 region has the DNA TGTGCCACCAGTGACCACGGGACAGGGCCCCCAGATACGCAGTATTTT.

V and J are TRBV16 and TRBJ1-2; possibly TRBD1 for D (5 bases). Germline assignment: CDR1 KGHSY and CDR2 FQNENV. This CDR3 has 15 residues. Trimming cost V 0 bases and J 1 base, with 9 bases left between them. CDR3 residues: CASSQSRGGNYGYTF. The DNA for the CDR3 is TGTGCCAGCAGCCAATCCCGCGGGGGTAACTATGGCTACACCTTC.

The genes are TRBV11-1 and TRBJ1-2, with a possible D match to TRBD1 (6 bases). The CDR3 contains 13 residues. Germline-derived CDR1 and CDR2 are SGHAT and FQDESV (reference sequence). V was clipped by 5 bases and J by 4 bases, with 11 bases between them. The CDR3 region is CASSQTGGYGYTF. The CDR3 nucleotides read TGTGCCAGCAGCCAGACAGGTGGCTATGGCTACACCTTC. The whole variable domain, remainder taken from reference TRBV11-1 and TRBJ1-2, is EAEVAQSPRYKITEKSQAVAFWCDPISGHATLYWYRQILGQGPELLVQFQDESVVDDSQLPKDRFSAERLKGVDSTLKIQPAELGDSAMYLCASSQTGGYGYTFGSGTRLTVV.

This chain uses TRBV28 with TRBJ2-7, with unresolved D. Trimming removed 4 bases at V and 4 bases at J, with 11 bases between. Germline CDR1 reads MDHEN; CDR2 reads SYDVKM. The CDR3 has 13 amino acids. The CDR3 region is CASSSLHGYEQYF. The CDR3 DNA is TGTGCCAGCAGTTCCCTCCACGGTTACGAGCAGTACTTC.

The chain couples TRBV30 to TRBJ1-6; 11 bases align to TRBD1. The CDR3 has 16 amino acids. The germline V gene encodes CDR1 GTSNPN and CDR2 SVGIG (reference sequence). Trimming cost V 4 bases and J 9 bases; bases outside gene matches: 11. The CDR3 region is CAWTHNSGTGGSPLHF. CDR3 nucleotide sequence: TGTGCCTGGACTCACAATTCCGGGACAGGGGGTTCACCCCTCCACTTT.

The chain is built from TRBV6-5 and TRBJ1-1; D is possibly TRBD1 (6 bases). V was shortened by 6 bases and J by 5 bases, with 13 bases between the two germline ends. The CDR3 covers 13 residues. The germline V gene has CDR1 MNHEY and CDR2 SVGAGI. Here the CDR3 DNA reads TGTGCCAGCAGGGACAGTCTCAAGACTGAAGCTTTCTTT. Protein: CASRDSLKTEAFF.

J is TRBJ1-6 and V is TRBV28, with TRBD1 as a possible D gene (5 bases). CDR1 and CDR2 from the germline V gene are MDHEN and SYDVKM. There are 13 residues in the CDR3. V was pared by 7 bases and J by 7 bases, with 11 bases between. In DNA form, the CDR3 reads TGTGCCAGCATCCCTCAGGGAAATTCACCCCTCCACTTT. This codes for CASIPQGNSPLHF.

V and J are TRBV6-2 or TRBV6-3 and TRBJ2-7; D is tentatively TRBD1 or TRBD2 (5 bases each). The germline gives CDR1 MNHEY, CDR2 SVGEGT. The CDR3 contains 16 residues. Trimming removed 2 bases at V and 5 bases at J, with 19 bases between. CDR3: CASSYDRTPSRDEQYF. The DNA for the CDR3 is TGTGCCAGCAGTTACGATAGGACTCCCAGCAGGGACGAGCAGTACTTC.

This chain links TRBV2 with TRBJ2-5, with TRBD1 matching 9 bases. The CDR3 has 16 amino acids. CDR1 and CDR2 (germline): SNHLY, FYNNEI. V shed 3 bases and J 5 bases; nucleotides not matched to a gene: 10. The CDR3 bases are TGTGCCAGCAGTGATGGCCTACAGGGGGCCGGGGAGACCCAGTACTTC. This sequence encodes CASSDGLQGAGETQYF. Full variable domain (outside the CDR3, taken from reference TRBV2 and TRBJ2-5): EPEVTQTPSHQVTQMGQEVILRCVPISNHLYFYWYRQILGQKVEFLVSFYNNEISEKSEIFDDQFSVERPDGSNFTLKIRSTKLEDSAMYFCASSDGLQGAGETQYFGPGTRLLVL.

This chain uses TRBV9 with TRBJ2-7; 9 nucleotides match TRBD1. The CDR3 is made up of 16 amino acids. The junction had 6 bases not matched to a gene; V was cut back by 0 bases and J by 2 bases. Germline V lookup: CDR1 SGDLS, CDR2 YYNGEE. The CDR3 DNA reads as TGTGCCAGCAGCGTAGGAACAGGGGGCGTAGCCTACGAGCAGTACTTC. Protein: CASSVGTGGVAYEQYF. The whole variable domain, filled in from reference TRBV9 and TRBJ2-7, reads DSGVTQTPKHLITATGQRVTLRCSPRSGDLSVYWYQQSLDQGLQFLIQYYNGEERAKGNILERFSAQQFPDLHSELNLSSLELGDSALYFCASSVGTGGVAYEQYFGPGTRLTVT.

The rearrangement links TRBV5-4 to TRBJ2-3; 13 bases agree with TRBD2. The J segment lost 0 bases and the V segment lost 3 bases, leaving 4 bases of the junction unmatched. CDR3 size: 17 residues. The germline gives CDR1 SGHNT, CDR2 YYREEE (reference sequence). The CDR3 protein is CASSSGLAGTSTDTQYF. Written as DNA, the CDR3 is TGTGCCAGCAGCTCGGGACTAGCGGGGACCAGCACAGATACGCAGTATTTT. Full variable domain (outside the CDR3, taken from reference TRBV5-4 and TRBJ2-3): ETGVTQSPTHLIKTRGQQVTLRCSSQSGHNTVSWYQQALGQGPQFIFQYYREEENGRGNFPPRFSGLQFPNYSSELNVNALELDDSALYLCASSSGLAGTSTDTQYFGPGTRLTVL.

The V gene is TRBV7-9, the J gene TRBJ2-5; 7 nucleotides match TRBD2. Germline V lookup: CDR1 SEHNR, CDR2 FQNEAQ (reference sequence). The V segment lost 5 bases and the J segment 4 bases; nucleotides outside the gene matches: 7. The CDR3 consists of 14 residues. In nucleotides, the CDR3 is TGTGCCAGCAGCCCGACTAGCACCTTAGAGACCCAGTACTTC. Protein product: CASSPTSTLETQYF.

V and J are TRBV29-1 and TRBJ2-5; 11 bases align to TRBD2. Germline loops: CDR1 SQVTM, CDR2 ANQGSEA. CDR3 size: 14 residues. V was clipped by 5 bases and J by 1 base; unmatched bases: 3. DNA for the CDR3: TGCAGCGTTTCTAGCGGGGGGCCCCAAGAGACCCAGTACTTC. It codes for CSVSSGGPQETQYF.

The V call is TRBV27, the J call TRBJ2-2, with D hard to call. The CDR3 contains 12 residues. Per germline, CDR1 MNHEY and CDR2 SMNVEV (reference sequence). V gave up 8 bases and J gave up 6 bases, with 10 bases separating them. Written as DNA, the CDR3 is TGTGCCAGCCAATCACGGGCCGGGGAGCTGTTTTTT. It encodes CASQSRAGELFF.

V gene TRBV19 combines with J gene TRBJ1-6; D remains unclear. Germline loops: CDR1 LNHDA, CDR2 SQIVND (reference sequence). Trimming took off 4 bases at V and 5 bases at J, with 12 bases between the two ends. The CDR3 extends over 15 amino acids. The chain's CDR3 is CASSTGRRDNSPLHF. As DNA, the CDR3 is TGTGCCAGTAGTACCGGCCGACGGGATAATTCACCCCTCCACTTT.

In nucleotides, the CDR3 is TGTGCCAGCAGCTTAGCCGGGACCCAAGAGACCCAGTACTTC. Translation: CASSLAGTQETQYF. The gene calls are TRBV7-9 and TRBJ2-5, with D perhaps being TRBD1 or TRBD2 (5 bases each). V was cut by 0 bases and J by 1 base, with 6 bases left in between. This CDR3 region has 14 residues. From germline, CDR1 is SEHNR and CDR2 FQNEAQ (reference sequence). The whole variable domain, filled in from reference TRBV7-9 and TRBJ2-5, reads DTGVSQNPRHKITKRGQNVTFRCDPISEHNRLYWYRQTLGQGPEFLTYFQNEAQLEKSRLLSDRFSAERPKGSFSTLEIQRTEQGDSAMYLCASSLAGTQETQYFGPGTRLLVL.

This sequence joins TRBV7-9 and TRBJ2-5; 7 positions agree with TRBD1. Germline CDR1 is SEHNR and CDR2 is FQNEAQ (reference sequence). This CDR3 has 14 residues. Losses at the gene ends were 5 bases for V and 2 bases for J; bases not matched to a gene: 5. The CDR3 reads CASSARTGQETQYF. In DNA, the CDR3 is TGTGCCAGCAGCGCAAGGACAGGTCAAGAGACCCAGTACTTC.

The DNA for the CDR3 is TGTGCCAGCCGGGGCAGCCAGAACACTGAAGCTTTCTTT. Translating gives CASRGSQNTEAFF. V gene TRBV2 combines with J gene TRBJ1-1; perhaps TRBD1 as D (5 bases). Germline lookup yields CDR1 SNHLY and CDR2 FYNNEI. There are 13 residues in the CDR3. Trimming took off 8 bases at V and 1 base at J, with 11 bases between the two ends.

The V and J genes are TRBV7-8 and TRBJ2-1; tentative D call: TRBD1 (5 bases). Germline loops: CDR1 SGHVS, CDR2 FQNEAQ. Trimming removed 0 bases from V and 5 bases from J, with 8 bases in between. The CDR3 runs 14 residues. The DNA of the CDR3 is TGTGCCAGCAGCTTAGCCCAGGGTCACAATGAGCAGTTCTTC. Residues: CASSLAQGHNEQFF. The full variable domain, its missing parts supplied by reference TRBV7-8 and TRBJ2-1, is GAGVSQSPRYKVAKRGQDVALRCDPISGHVSLFWYQQALGQGPEFLTYFQNEAQLDKSGLPSDRFFAERPEGSVSTLKIQRTQQEDSAVYLCASSLAQGHNEQFFGPGTRLTVL.

The sample holds one count of this clone. This chain uses TRBV11-3 with TRBJ2-1; 7 bases align to TRBD2. CDR1 and CDR2 from the germline V gene are SGHNT and YENEEA. This CDR3 region has 15 residues. Trimming took 1 base from V and 3 from J; bases not matched to a gene: 3. The CDR3 loop is CASSLGRGSYNEQFF. In nucleotides, the CDR3 is TGTGCCAGCAGCTTAGGGCGGGGGAGCTACAATGAGCAGTTCTTC. Combining the CDR3 with reference TRBV11-3 and TRBJ2-1 gives the whole variable domain EAGVVQSPRYKIIEKKQPVAFWCNPISGHNTLYWYLQNLGQGPELLIRYENEEAVDDSQLPKDRFSAERLKGVDSTLKIQPAELGDSAVYLCASSLGRGSYNEQFFGPGTRLTVL.

The J gene is TRBJ1-1, the V gene TRBV14, with D perhaps TRBD1 (5 bases). Germline V gene sequence: CDR1 SGHDN, CDR2 FVKESK. The V and J ends lost 2 bases and 5 bases respectively, with 15 bases between them. The CDR3 is made up of 15 amino acids. The CDR3: CASSQHRRGGTEAFF. CDR3 sequence (DNA): TGTGCCAGCAGCCAACACCGGCGGGGCGGAACTGAAGCTTTCTTT.